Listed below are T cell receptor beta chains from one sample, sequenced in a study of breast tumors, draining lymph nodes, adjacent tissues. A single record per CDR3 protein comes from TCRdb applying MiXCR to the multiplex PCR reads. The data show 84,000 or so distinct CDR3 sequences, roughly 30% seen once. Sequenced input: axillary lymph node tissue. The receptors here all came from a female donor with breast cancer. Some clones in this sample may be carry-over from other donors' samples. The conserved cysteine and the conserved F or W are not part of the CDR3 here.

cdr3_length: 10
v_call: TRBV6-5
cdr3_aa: ASRPTGGYQF

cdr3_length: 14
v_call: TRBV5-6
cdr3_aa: ASSLLPSGFSYEQY

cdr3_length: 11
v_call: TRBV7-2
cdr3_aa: ASWNRVNYGYT

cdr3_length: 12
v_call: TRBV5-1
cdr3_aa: ASSLGRAQDTQY

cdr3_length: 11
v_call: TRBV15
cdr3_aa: ATGTGTPGELF

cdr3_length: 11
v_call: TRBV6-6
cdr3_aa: ASSYSGTGEQY

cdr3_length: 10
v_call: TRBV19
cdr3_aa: ASRQGAYGYT

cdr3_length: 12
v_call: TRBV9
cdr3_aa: ASSHGTLSTEAF

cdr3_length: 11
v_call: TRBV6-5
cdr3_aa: AGSYGIGDGYT

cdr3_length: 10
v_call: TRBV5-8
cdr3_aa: ASSSDTYEQY

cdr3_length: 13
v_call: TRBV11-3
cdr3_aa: ASSFSQTSYNEQF

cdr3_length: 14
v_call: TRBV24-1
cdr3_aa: ATSDPRGGAKNIQY

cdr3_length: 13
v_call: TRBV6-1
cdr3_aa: ASRADRGRINIQY

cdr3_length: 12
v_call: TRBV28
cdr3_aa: ASSQLTGYNEQF

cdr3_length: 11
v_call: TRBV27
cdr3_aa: ASSPRGSEPQH

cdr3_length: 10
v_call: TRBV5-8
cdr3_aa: ASSPLEETQY

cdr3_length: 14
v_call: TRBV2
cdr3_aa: ASERSGLAGIGELF

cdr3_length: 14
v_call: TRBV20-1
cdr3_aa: SARVETSGSTKKLF

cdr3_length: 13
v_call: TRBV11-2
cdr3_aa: ASSLAGFENSPLH

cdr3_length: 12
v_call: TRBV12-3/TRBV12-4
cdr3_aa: ASSRGGETYEQY

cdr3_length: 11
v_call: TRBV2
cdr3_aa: ASSWRGGETQY

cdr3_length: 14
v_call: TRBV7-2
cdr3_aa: ASSLVPWLADRDQY

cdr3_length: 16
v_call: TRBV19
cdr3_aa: ASSMVAGGVFPYNERF

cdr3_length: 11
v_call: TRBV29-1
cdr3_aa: GVGIGFTDTQY

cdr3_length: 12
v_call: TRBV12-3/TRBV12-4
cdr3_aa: ASRASGVNNEQF

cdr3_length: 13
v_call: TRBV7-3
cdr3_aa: ASSFGDRESNEQF

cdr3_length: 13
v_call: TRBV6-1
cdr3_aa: ASSHPWTTVFGYT

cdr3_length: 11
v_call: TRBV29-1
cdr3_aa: SVTIGPNQPQH

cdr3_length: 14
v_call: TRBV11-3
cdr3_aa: ASSPRSGVTGNTIY

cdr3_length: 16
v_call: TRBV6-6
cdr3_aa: ASSRPPGLAGDKNEQY

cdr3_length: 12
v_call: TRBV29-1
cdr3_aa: SVTGTSGYNEQF

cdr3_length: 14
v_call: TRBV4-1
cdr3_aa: ASRRESGRSTDTQY

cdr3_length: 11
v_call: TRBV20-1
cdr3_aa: SVDGGNNQPQH